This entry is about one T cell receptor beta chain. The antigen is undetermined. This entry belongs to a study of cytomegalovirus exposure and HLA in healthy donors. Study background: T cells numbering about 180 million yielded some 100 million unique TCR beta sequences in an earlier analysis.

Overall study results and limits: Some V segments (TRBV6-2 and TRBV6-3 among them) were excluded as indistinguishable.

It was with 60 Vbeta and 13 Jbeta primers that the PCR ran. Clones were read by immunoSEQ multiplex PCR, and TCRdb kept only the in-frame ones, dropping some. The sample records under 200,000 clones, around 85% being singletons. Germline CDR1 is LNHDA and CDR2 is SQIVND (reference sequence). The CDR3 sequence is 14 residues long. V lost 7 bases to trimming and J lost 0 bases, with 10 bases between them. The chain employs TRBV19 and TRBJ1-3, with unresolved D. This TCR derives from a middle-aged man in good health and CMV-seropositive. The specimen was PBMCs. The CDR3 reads CASTVLTSGNTIYF. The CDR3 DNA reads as TGTGCCAGTACCGTACTTACCTCTGGAAACACCATATATTTT.